In this sample, the clone carrying this T cell receptor (beta chain) turned up a few times. The target antigen is unknown. The data derive from a study of cytomegalovirus exposure and HLA in healthy donors. Findings and limits, study-wide: Earlier analysis found most TCR beta V segments productive about 90% or about 30% of the time.

Germline V gene lookup returns CDR1 SGDLS and CDR2 YYNGEE. Losses at the gene ends were 3 bases for V and 2 bases for J; bases not matched to a gene: 4. The CDR3 is made up of 16 amino acids. The primer mix had 60 Vbeta and 13 Jbeta primers. Assay used: immunoSEQ multiplex PCR; TCRdb lists only in-frame clones, some missing. Among some 200,000 clones listed, roughly 80% were seen once. V is TRBV9 and J is TRBJ2-1; 11 nucleotides line up with TRBD2. The material sequenced was PBMCs. This receptor was taken from a woman in her 30s in good health and CMV-seronegative. The CDR3 is CASSDSGGATYNEQFF. As DNA, the CDR3 is TGTGCCAGCAGCGATAGCGGGGGGGCTACCTACAATGAGCAGTTCTTC.